A single sample is the source of the 22 T cell receptor beta chains below, sequenced in a study of blood T cell repertoires in COVID-19. Some clones are missing from TCRdb's copy, which holds only in-frame ones; the method was immunoSEQ multiplex PCR. The repertoire consists of 210,000 or so clones, with 80% to 90% occurring once and the leading ten covering less than 8%. Sequenced: peripheral blood. All receptors derive from a woman aged 50 to 65 with active or convalescent COVID-19.

V gene TRBV6-2 or TRBV6-3 combines with J gene TRBJ2-2; 12 bases line up with TRBD2. Germline values: CDR1 MNHEY, CDR2 SVGEGT. The CDR3 is 16 amino acids. V lost 5 bases, J lost 3 bases, and 4 bases stayed unmatched. DNA for the CDR3: TGTGCCAGCAGTCCCCGGACTAGCGGGGACACCGGGGAGCTGTTTTTT. It yields the protein CASSPRTSGDTGELFF.

This clone was observed once. The J gene is TRBJ2-3, the V gene TRBV4-1; TRBD2 matches at 8 bases. J lost 6 bases, V lost 4 bases, and 18 bases had no gene match. CDR1 and CDR2 from the germline V gene are MGHRA and YSYEKL. The CDR3 sequence is 18 residues long. In nucleotides, the CDR3 is TGCGCCAGCAGCCCAGCAGGGACTAGTTTTTTCTGGTGGGATACGCAGTATTTT. Protein product: CASSPAGTSFFWWDTQYF.

The rearrangement uses TRBV10-2 and TRBJ2-5; possibly TRBD2 for D (6 bases). CDR1 is WSHSY and CDR2 is SAAADI in the germline V gene. Trimming removed 3 bases from V and 4 bases from J, with 12 bases in between. This CDR3 spans 14 amino acids. The CDR3 reads CASSDGEEGETQYF. In DNA form, the CDR3 reads TGCGCCAGCAGTGATGGGGAGGAGGGAGAGACCCAGTACTTC.

This clone has just a few counts. The genes are TRBV5-6 and TRBJ2-2; no clear D gene. The length of the CDR3 is 16 residues. V gave up 3 bases and J gave up 4 bases, with 16 bases separating them. Germline V lookup: CDR1 SGHDT, CDR2 YYEEEE. The CDR3 DNA follows: TGTGCCAGCAGCTCCGAGGTCAGCGCCCCCACCGGGGAGCTGTTTTTT. Its protein product is CASSSEVSAPTGELFF.

The table lists this clone with a count of one. CDR3 DNA: TGTGCCAGCTCAGTCGGGTCCTACGAGCAGTACGTC. Translated, it gives CASSVGSYEQYV. The rearrangement uses TRBV18 and TRBJ2-7, with unresolved D. V lost 5 bases and J lost 1, with 6 bases in between. Germline CDR1 and CDR2: KGHSH and LQKENI. This CDR3 region has 12 residues.

This rearrangement joins TRBV6-1 to TRBJ2-1, with no clear D. Trimming removed 3 bases at V and 1 base at J, with 10 bases between. The CDR3 is 15 amino acids. Germline lookup yields CDR1 MNHNS and CDR2 SASEGT. CDR3 sequence reads: CASSEALGSYNEQFF. In nucleotides, the CDR3 is TGTGCCAGCAGTGAGGCCCTCGGGTCCTACAATGAGCAGTTCTTC.

Here the CDR3 reads CASSYSRLAGGNEQFF. The CDR3 DNA reads as TGTGCCAGCAGTTACTCGAGACTAGCGGGAGGAAATGAGCAGTTCTTC. The chain couples TRBV6-5 to TRBJ2-1; 13 bases match TRBD2. V shed 0 bases, J shed 7 bases, and the junction held 3 bases outside the gene matches. Per germline, CDR1 MNHEY and CDR2 SVGAGI. This CDR3 spans 16 amino acids.

This sequence joins TRBV19 and TRBJ2-1, with unresolved D. The ends were cut back, 6 bases at V and 5 bases at J, with 8 bases in the middle. CDR1 is LNHDA and CDR2 is SQIVND in the germline V gene (reference sequence). This CDR3 contains 12 residues. CDR3 in amino acids: CASSATHNEQFF. In DNA, the CDR3 is TGTGCCAGTAGCGCTACCCACAATGAGCAGTTCTTC.

The chain couples TRBV11-3 to TRBJ2-3; the match to TRBD2 covers 11 bases. This CDR3 has 14 residues. Germline assignment: CDR1 SGHNT and CDR2 YENEEA. V gave up 3 bases and J gave up 6 bases; unmatched junction bases: 2. CDR3 region: CASSLGLAEDTQYF. The CDR3 nucleotides read TGTGCCAGCAGCTTGGGACTAGCGGAGGATACGCAGTATTTT.

This sequence joins TRBV5-8 and TRBJ1-5; D unresolved. V lost 1 base and J 4 bases, leaving 6 bases between the germline ends. The CDR3 has 13 residues. Germline assignment: CDR1 SGHTS and CDR2 YDEGEE. The CDR3 spells CASSLSMNQPQHF. DNA of the CDR3: TGTGCCAGCAGCTTGTCCATGAATCAGCCCCAGCATTTT.

V gene TRBV11-2 combines with J gene TRBJ2-3; 10 bases are shared with TRBD2. Germline V gene sequence: CDR1 SGHAT, CDR2 FQNNGV. V was clipped by 1 base and J by 4 bases; unmatched bases: 2. There are 15 residues in the CDR3. The CDR3 here is CASSLGAGGADTQYF. CDR3 DNA sequence: TGTGCCAGCAGCTTAGGAGCGGGAGGGGCAGATACGCAGTATTTT.

A remark on this clone: This same CDR3 is encoded by further DNA sequences in the sample. CDR3 nucleotides: TGCGCCAGCAGCTTGTCTGGGAGTGAGACCCAGTACTTC. This encodes CASSLSGSETQYF. V gene TRBV5-1 combines with J gene TRBJ2-5; tentatively, D is TRBD2 (5 bases). The CDR3 consists of 13 residues. Germline V gene sequence: CDR1 SGHRS, CDR2 YFSETQ. V lost 1 base to trimming and J lost 5 bases, with 9 bases between them.

J is TRBJ1-4 and V is TRBV2; D is possibly TRBD1 (6 bases). V was trimmed by 6 bases and J by 3 bases, leaving 14 bases between them. Germline V gene data show CDR1 as SNHLY and CDR2 as FYNNEI. The CDR3 loop spans 15 amino acids. CDR3 in DNA: TGTGCCAGCAGCGTAATACAGGGACCTAATGAAAAACTGTTTTTT. Its translation is CASSVIQGPNEKLFF. Filled out from reference TRBV2 and TRBJ1-4, the complete variable domain reads EPEVTQTPSHQVTQMGQEVILRCVPISNHLYFYWYRQILGQKVEFLVSFYNNEISEKSEIFDDQFSVERPDGSNFTLKIRSTKLEDSAMYFCASSVIQGPNEKLFFGSGTQLSVL.

This chain links TRBV5-1 with TRBJ1-1, with D tentatively TRBD1 (5 bases). Germline V CDR1 and CDR2: SGHRS, YFSETQ. The V gene lost 3 bases and the J gene lost 1 base, with 7 bases spanning the gap. This CDR3 spans 13 amino acids. CDR3 in DNA: TGCGCCAGCAGCTGGGGCCGGAACACTGAAGCTTTCTTT. It yields the protein CASSWGRNTEAFF.

This sequence joins TRBV21-1 and TRBJ2-3; the table's D call TRBD2 went unverified against the DNA. TRBV21-1 is a documented pseudogene. The CDR3 consists of 15 residues. DNA of the CDR3: TGTGCCAGCAGTTCGACTAGCGTGAGCACAGATACGCAGTATTTT. Its translation: CASSSTSVSTDTQYF.

The CDR3 loop is CASSKTEASAGYGYTF. The CDR3 nucleotides read TGTGCCAGCTCCAAAACAGAGGCCTCGGCGGGCTATGGCTACACCTTC. V usage is TRBV18 and J usage is TRBJ1-2; D not resolved. The CDR3 is 16 residues long. Trimming shortened V by 6 bases and J by 4 bases, and 21 bases separated the two germline ends. Per the germline V gene, CDR1 is KGHSH and CDR2 is LQKENI.

This chain connects TRBV7-3 to TRBJ2-1, with 7 bases fitting TRBD2. After removal of 5 bases from V and 7 bases from J, the junction contained 11 bases not matched to a gene. From germline, CDR1 is SGHTA and CDR2 FQGTGA. The CDR3 spans 15 residues. The DNA of the CDR3 is TGTGCCAGCAGCCCCCAGGGAGGCGGGAGAAATGAGCAGTTCTTC. This codes for CASSPQGGGRNEQFF.

The chain combines TRBV5-1 with TRBJ1-2; D unclear. Trimming took off 2 bases at V and 4 bases at J, with 9 bases between the two ends. CDR3 length: 13 residues. Germline values: CDR1 SGHRS, CDR2 YFSETQ. CDR3 amino acids: CASSLKTPYGYTF. CDR3 nucleotides: TGCGCCAGCAGCTTAAAGACACCCTATGGCTACACCTTC.

The CDR3 loop reads CASSSKGRLGGVYEQYF. In DNA, the CDR3 is TGTGCCAGCAGCTCGAAGGGCAGACTAGGTGGGGTCTACGAGCAGTACTTC. This rearrangement joins TRBV13 to TRBJ2-7, with D maybe TRBD2 (6 bases). V was cut by 4 bases and J by 3 bases, with 22 bases left in between. CDR3 length equals 17 residues. Per the germline V gene, CDR1 is PRHDT and CDR2 is FYEKMQ (reference sequence). The whole variable domain, filled in from reference TRBV13 and TRBJ2-7, reads AAGVIQSPRHLIKEKRETATLKCYPIPRHDTVYWYQQGPGQDPQFLISFYEKMQSDKGSIPDRFSAQQFSDYHSELNMSSLELGDSALYFCASSSKGRLGGVYEQYFGPGTRLTVT.

This sequence joins TRBV2 and TRBJ2-7, with D possibly TRBD1 on 5 matching bases. The germline gives CDR1 SNHLY, CDR2 FYNNEI. V lost 6 bases and J 4 bases, leaving 10 bases between the germline ends. The CDR3 has 12 residues. The CDR3 DNA is TGTGCCAGCAGGCAGGGTCCTTACGAGCAGTACGTC. It translates to CASRQGPYEQYV.

This clone was detected a few times. The CDR3 DNA sequence: TGTGCCAGCAGCCGGACAGGGGCTGGAAATGAAAAACTGTTTTTT. Translation: CASSRTGAGNEKLFF. The V call is TRBV28, the J call TRBJ1-4, with 9 nucleotides matching TRBD1. The J segment lost 5 bases and the V segment lost 6 bases, leaving 7 bases of the junction unmatched. Looked up from germline, CDR1 is MDHEN and CDR2 is SYDVKM. This CDR3 has 15 amino acids.

This sequence joins TRBV30 and TRBJ1-2, with a tentative D call TRBD1 (5 bases). V was shortened by 1 base and J by 3 bases, with 9 bases between the two germline ends. CDR1 GTSNPN and CDR2 SVGIG come from the germline V gene (reference sequence). The CDR3 is made up of 13 amino acids. The CDR3 DNA is TGTGCCTGGAGTGCATCGACAGACTATGGCTACACCTTC. As protein: CAWSASTDYGYTF.